This T cell receptor beta chain was recovered during a study of blood T cell repertoires in COVID-19. Whole-study context: Sites across the United States, Italy and Spain contributed samples from acute and convalescent COVID-19.

Germline values: CDR1 WSHSY, CDR2 SAAADI. After removal of 6 bases from V and 3 bases from J, the junction contained 7 bases not matched to a gene. The CDR3 length is 14 residues. In the study's own analysis: Estimates of nucleated cell counts were drawn from the amplification of reference gene primers. Some clones are missing from TCRdb's copy, which holds only in-frame ones; the method was immunoSEQ multiplex PCR. From that table come the V and J calls and clone size; the DNA was used to work out D and trimming. The sample holds some 130,000 clones, 88% seen once. The sequenced sample was peripheral blood. The sequence was collected from a middle-aged man with acute or convalescent COVID-19. The V call is TRBV10-2, the J call TRBJ1-2; 7 bases match TRBD1. CDR3 sequence: CASRARQGDYGYTF. The CDR3 DNA reads TGCGCCAGCAGGGCTAGACAGGGAGACTATGGCTACACCTTC.